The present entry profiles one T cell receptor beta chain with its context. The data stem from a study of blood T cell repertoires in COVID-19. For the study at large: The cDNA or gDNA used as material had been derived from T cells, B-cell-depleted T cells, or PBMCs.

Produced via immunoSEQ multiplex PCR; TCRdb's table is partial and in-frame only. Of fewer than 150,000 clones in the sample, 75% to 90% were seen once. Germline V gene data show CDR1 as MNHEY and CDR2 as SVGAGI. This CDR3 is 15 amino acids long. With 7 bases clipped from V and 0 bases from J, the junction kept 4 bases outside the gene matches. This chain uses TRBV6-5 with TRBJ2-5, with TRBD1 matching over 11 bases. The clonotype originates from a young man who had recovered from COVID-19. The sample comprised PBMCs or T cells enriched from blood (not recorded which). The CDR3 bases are TGTGCCAGCAAACCGGGACAGGGGGACCAAGAGACCCAGTACTTC. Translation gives CASKPGQGDQETQYF.